A single sample is the source of the 32 T cell receptor beta chains below, sequenced in a study of T-cell memory formation after mild COVID-19. TCRdb reprocessed the 5' RACE reads via MiXCR and lists one record per CDR3 protein. The data contain roughly 240,000 distinct CDR3 sequences, 15% of them singletons. Sequences were obtained from PBMCs or a T cell subset sorted from them (not recorded which). Receptors were obtained from an adult woman who had mild COVID-19 (a few samples of this study predate the infection). Cell type and time point are not known.

The chain carries TRBV20-1 and TRBJ1-4, with 7 nucleotides matching TRBD1. The CDR3 runs to 13 residues. V lost 7 bases, J lost 6 bases, and 8 bases stayed unmatched. Germline V gives CDR1 DFQATT, CDR2 SNEGSKA (reference sequence). CDR3 coding DNA: TGCAGTGGAAGGAGGGACAGAGATGAAAAACTGTTTTTT. Its protein product is CSGRRDRDEKLFF.

This clonotype has only a few counts. The junction departs from germline at one end; a sequencing error may be responsible. V and J are TRBV2 and TRBJ2-5; D ambiguous. Germline lookup yields CDR1 SNHLY and CDR2 FYNNEI. The CDR3 extends over 10 amino acids. The CDR3 region is CASSEIVSHF. CDR3 nucleotides: TGTGCCAGCAGTGAAATCGTATCCCACTTC.

The V and J genes are TRBV20-1 and TRBJ2-1; D not resolved. This CDR3 is 14 amino acids long. CDR1 and CDR2 (germline): DFQATT, SNEGSKA (reference sequence). V lost 1 base and J 0 bases, leaving 7 bases between the germline ends. CDR3 sequence: CSARGKSSYNEQFF. DNA of the CDR3: TGCAGTGCTAGAGGGAAGAGCTCCTACAATGAGCAGTTCTTC.

This rearrangement joins TRBV29-1 to TRBJ2-7, with D perhaps matching TRBD1 (6 bases). V lost 4 bases and J 1 base, leaving 8 bases between the germline ends. Germline lookup yields CDR1 SQVTM and CDR2 ANQGSEA. This CDR3 has 12 residues. The CDR3: CSVGTASYEQYF. The CDR3 region has the DNA TGCAGCGTTGGGACAGCTTCCTACGAGCAGTACTTC.

This clonotype appeared many times. The CDR3 loop is CASSLSLAQETQYF. Written as DNA, the CDR3 is TGCGCCAGCAGCTTGTCCCTAGCCCAAGAGACCCAGTACTTC. J is TRBJ2-5 and V is TRBV5-1, with D possibly being TRBD2 (5 bases). CDR1 and CDR2 from the germline V gene are SGHRS and YFSETQ. This CDR3 region has 14 residues. Trimming pared 1 base from V and 1 base from J, leaving 8 bases between.

The genes are TRBV4-3 and TRBJ2-3, with a tentative D call TRBD1 (6 bases). V lost 4 bases and J lost 1, with 12 bases in between. The CDR3 contains 15 residues. Germline V gives CDR1 LGHNA, CDR2 YSLEER. CDR3 bases: TGCGCCAGCAGCCTCAGACAGGCCGGCACAGATACGCAGTATTTT. Translated, it gives CASSLRQAGTDTQYF.

This clonotype was detected a few times. The CDR3 is CASSPLRVGYTF. The CDR3 DNA follows: TGTGCCAGCAGCCCACTCAGGGTTGGCTACACCTTC. This chain uses TRBV7-2 with TRBJ1-2, with a tentative D call TRBD1 (5 bases). The CDR3 contains 12 residues. V lost 5 bases and J lost 7, with 11 bases in between. The germline V gene has CDR1 SGHTA and CDR2 FQGNSA.

At least ten counts were recorded for this clonotype. The chain recombines TRBV12-3 or TRBV12-4 with TRBJ1-1, with D possibly matching TRBD1 (6 bases). The CDR3 runs to 15 residues. V lost 4 bases and J lost 0, with 12 bases in between. Here the CDR3 reads CASSWGGRVNTEAFF. CDR3 nucleotides: TGTGCCAGCAGTTGGGGGGGCAGGGTGAACACTGAAGCTTTCTTT.

The DNA of the CDR3 is TGTGCCAGCAGCTTGGGAATGAGGACAGGGGGTGAAAAACTGTTTTTT. Residues: CASSLGMRTGGEKLFF. The chain recombines TRBV7-6 with TRBJ1-4; 10 nucleotides match TRBD1. CDR1 is SGHVS and CDR2 is FNYEAQ in the germline V gene. V gave up 3 bases and J gave up 7 bases; unmatched junction bases: 8. The CDR3 totals 16 residues.

V is TRBV20-1 and J is TRBJ2-7; D not resolved. Germline assignment: CDR1 DFQATT and CDR2 SNEGSKA (reference sequence). The CDR3 spans 12 residues. V gave up 2 bases and J gave up 3 bases, with 8 bases separating them. The CDR3 loop is CSARNHYYEQYF. The DNA for the CDR3 is TGCAGTGCTAGAAATCACTACTACGAGCAGTACTTC.

A few counts support this clonotype. The gene calls are TRBV4-1 and TRBJ1-3; D is uncertain. Trimming stripped 1 base from V and 0 bases from J, with 10 bases between. Germline values: CDR1 MGHRA, CDR2 YSYEKL. The CDR3 loop spans 16 amino acids. CDR3 in amino acids: CASSQVWSVSGNTIYF. The CDR3 region has the DNA TGCGCCAGCAGCCAAGTCTGGTCAGTCTCTGGAAACACCATATATTTT.

The chain links TRBV6-6 to TRBJ1-2; 8 positions match TRBD1. V trimming: 6 bases; J trimming: 6 bases; junction bases outside the gene matches: 15. The CDR3 consists of 16 residues. Germline CDR1 and CDR2: MNHNY and SVGAGI (reference sequence). CDR3 sequence: CASRNARGQGVDGYTF. The CDR3 DNA sequence: TGTGCCAGCAGAAATGCCCGAGGACAGGGAGTGGATGGCTACACCTTC.

The chain recombines TRBV7-2 with TRBJ1-2, with TRBD1 as a possible D gene (6 bases). Germline assignment: CDR1 SGHTA and CDR2 FQGNSA. CDR3 length: 13 amino acids. V dropped 4 bases and J dropped 7 bases, with 13 bases sitting between them. The CDR3 spells CASSSRGLSGYTF. The DNA of the CDR3 is TGTGCCAGCAGCTCCCGGGGGCTTTCTGGCTACACCTTC.

V is TRBV15 and J is TRBJ1-2; TRBD1 matches 10 bases. The germline V gene has CDR1 LNHNV and CDR2 YYDKDF (reference sequence). The V gene end was trimmed by 3 bases and the J gene end by 4 bases; junction bases not matched to a gene: 5. The CDR3 is 15 amino acids. The CDR3 loop reads CATSSGTGEGYGYTF. CDR3 bases: TGTGCCACCAGCAGCGGGACAGGGGAGGGCTATGGCTACACCTTC. The variable domain in full, with the rest retrieved from reference TRBV15 and TRBJ1-2, is DAMVIQNPRYQVTQFGKPVTLSCSQTLNHNVMYWYQQKSSQAPKLLFHYYDKDFNNEADTPDNFQSRRPNTSFCFLDIRSPGLGDTAMYLCATSSGTGEGYGYTFGSGTRLTVV.

V gene TRBV7-9 combines with J gene TRBJ2-1; no definite D call. The CDR3 is made up of 11 amino acids. Germline V gene sequence: CDR1 SEHNR, CDR2 FQNEAQ (reference sequence). Trimming stripped 7 bases from V and 5 bases from J, with 6 bases between. The CDR3: CASNNDNEQFF. CDR3 nucleotides: TGTGCCAGCAATAACGACAATGAGCAGTTCTTC.

The chain is built from TRBV18 and TRBJ1-2; TRBD1 matches 8 bases. Germline CDR1 and CDR2: KGHSH and LQKENI. The CDR3 spans 16 residues. V gave up 5 bases and J gave up 3 bases; unmatched junction bases: 11. CDR3 coding DNA: TGTGCCAGCTCATCTAGGAACTTACAGGGGGACTATGGCTACACCTTC. Protein product: CASSSRNLQGDYGYTF.

The rearrangement uses TRBV11-3 and TRBJ2-1; 8 bases match TRBD2. Germline V gene sequence: CDR1 SGHNT, CDR2 YENEEA. Unmatched junction bases numbered 4, after V lost 3 bases and J lost 6 bases. The CDR3 spans 14 residues. In DNA form, the CDR3 reads TGTGCCAGCAGCTTGGGACTAGTAAGCAATGAGCAGTTCTTC. It codes for CASSLGLVSNEQFF.

This clonotype was picked up a small number of times. CDR3 protein: CASSTGQQRGTEAFF. The DNA for the CDR3 is TGTGCCAGCTCAACGGGACAGCAACGGGGGACTGAAGCTTTCTTT. The chain has TRBV18 and TRBJ1-1; 7 nucleotides agree with TRBD1. The junction had 11 bases not matched to a gene; V was cut back by 5 bases and J by 5 bases. The germline V gene encodes CDR1 KGHSH and CDR2 LQKENI. The CDR3 runs to 15 residues.

This clonotype was recorded a few times. V gene TRBV6-5 combines with J gene TRBJ2-3; D ambiguous. The CDR3 contains 15 residues. Germline CDR1 MNHEY, CDR2 SVGAGI. Trimming took 6 bases from V and 0 from J, leaving 13 bases between them. Here the CDR3 reads CASSSTLTSTDTQYF. CDR3 bases: TGTGCCAGCAGCTCGACACTTACTAGCACAGATACGCAGTATTTT.

The V call is TRBV12-3 or TRBV12-4, the J call TRBJ1-2; D is uncertain. This CDR3 has 18 residues. V lost 8 bases, J lost 2 bases, and 27 bases lay in between. The CDR3, as DNA: TGTGCCAGCCTCTACCCACCTCTACGGCACCAGCCAAACTATGGCTACACCTTC. Its protein product is CASLYPPLRHQPNYGYTF.

This chain joins TRBV7-2 and TRBJ2-7, with 7 bases that match TRBD1. The CDR3 runs to 15 residues. J gave up 0 bases and V 5 bases, and 7 bases lay outside the gene matches. Germline V gene sequence: CDR1 SGHTA, CDR2 FQGNSA. Written as DNA, the CDR3 is TGTGCCAGCAGCAAGGACAGGTCGAGCTCCTACGAGCAGTACTTC. Translated, it gives CASSKDRSSSYEQYF.

The rearrangement uses TRBV9 and TRBJ2-5; 10 nucleotides match TRBD1. This CDR3 has 14 amino acids. CDR1 is SGDLS and CDR2 is YYNGEE in the germline V gene. J lost 4 bases, V lost 4 bases, and 4 bases had no gene match. The CDR3, as DNA: TGTGCCAGCAGCTCCTGGACAGGGGGAGAGACCCAGTACTTC. Amino acids: CASSSWTGGETQYF. The whole variable domain, remainder taken from reference TRBV9 and TRBJ2-5, is DSGVTQTPKHLITATGQRVTLRCSPRSGDLSVYWYQQSLDQGLQFLIQYYNGEERAKGNILERFSAQQFPDLHSELNLSSLELGDSALYFCASSSWTGGETQYFGPGTRLLVL.

The sample holds a few counts of this clonotype. This chain uses TRBV3-1 with TRBJ2-3, with 7 bases identical to TRBD2. This CDR3 comprises 14 residues. V was clipped by 10 bases and J by 4 bases; unmatched bases: 11. Germline V gene sequence: CDR1 LGHDT, CDR2 YNNKEL (reference sequence). Here the CDR3 reads CAISAGFGSDTQYF. The CDR3, as DNA: TGTGCCATCTCAGCGGGGTTCGGATCAGATACGCAGTATTTT.

A few counts support this clonotype. This chain connects TRBV4-2 to TRBJ1-4, with D maybe TRBD1 (5 bases). This CDR3 is built from 16 residues. The V end lost 11 bases, the J end lost 4 bases, and 23 bases lay between the germline ends. Germline V gene lookup returns CDR1 LGHNA and CDR2 YNFKEQ. The CDR3 sequence: CAGTRFDLGCNEKLFF. The CDR3 bases are TGTGCCGGGACCCGATTTGATTTGGGGTGTAATGAAAAACTGTTTTTT.

This clonotype was found many times. The chain combines TRBV7-3 with TRBJ2-3; the match to TRBD2 covers 14 bases. The trim removed 2 bases at V and 4 bases at J, leaving 8 bases unmatched. In germline, CDR1 is SGHTA, CDR2 FQGTGA. This CDR3 contains 18 residues. The CDR3 region is CASSLGGAGLAGADTQYF. The CDR3 DNA is TGTGCCAGCAGCTTAGGGGGCGCGGGACTAGCGGGAGCAGATACGCAGTATTTT.

The CDR3 reads CASRGEGERTGELFF. CDR3 nucleotides: TGTGCCAGCCGGGGGGAGGGCGAGCGGACCGGGGAGCTGTTTTTT. The chain links TRBV25-1 to TRBJ2-2; TRBD2 aligns across 7 bases. Germline CDR1 reads MGHDK; CDR2 reads SYGVNS. The J segment lost 5 bases and the V segment lost 8 bases, leaving 11 bases of the junction unmatched. This CDR3 has 15 residues.

This clonotype was recorded at least ten times. The V and J genes are TRBV5-1 and TRBJ2-1; 10 positions agree with TRBD1. The germline CDR1 and CDR2 sequences are SGHRS and YFSETQ. Trimming cost V 7 bases and J 7 bases; bases outside gene matches: 8. This CDR3 has 14 residues. CDR3 bases: TGCGCCAGCCGAGTGGGACAGGGGACGAATGAGCAGTTCTTC. Translating gives CASRVGQGTNEQFF.

The chain's CDR3 is CASSFGDGGYEQYF. The CDR3 DNA reads TGCGCCAGCAGCTTTGGGGATGGGGGCTACGAGCAGTACTTC. The rearrangement links TRBV5-1 to TRBJ2-7; D could derive from TRBD1 or TRBD2 (5 bases each). The CDR3 is 14 amino acids. CDR1 and CDR2 (germline): SGHRS, YFSETQ. Trimming cost V 2 bases and J 3 bases, with 12 bases left between them. Full variable domain (outside the CDR3, taken from reference TRBV5-1 and TRBJ2-7): KAGVTQTPRYLIKTRGQQVTLSCSPISGHRSVSWYQQTPGQGLQFLFEYFSETQRNKGNFPGRFSGRQFSNSRSEMNVSTLELGDSALYLCASSFGDGGYEQYFGPGTRLTVT.

The chain recombines TRBV20-1 with TRBJ1-5, with D possibly matching TRBD1 (5 bases). Between the trimmed V and J ends, which lost 1 base and 0 bases, there was a span of 16 bases. The CDR3 runs 17 residues. Per germline, CDR1 DFQATT and CDR2 SNEGSKA (reference sequence). The CDR3 here is CSARVGVVGLSNQPQHF. The CDR3 region has the DNA TGCAGTGCTAGAGTAGGGGTCGTCGGACTTAGCAATCAGCCCCAGCATTTT.

This clonotype has more than one count but fewer than ten. The V call is TRBV25-1, the J call TRBJ2-3; the match to TRBD2 covers 7 bases. This CDR3 region has 16 residues. Germline values: CDR1 MGHDK, CDR2 SYGVNS. J gave up 0 bases and V 0 bases, and 3 bases lay outside the gene matches. CDR3 coding DNA: TGTGCCAGCAGTGAATACCTAGCGGCTAGCACAGATACGCAGTATTTT. Its translation is CASSEYLAASTDTQYF.

The rearrangement uses TRBV7-3 and TRBJ2-2; 10 bases match TRBD1. The germline CDR1 and CDR2 sequences are SGHTA and FQGTGA. The CDR3 covers 17 residues. With V trimmed by 3 bases and J by 6 bases, 10 bases remained unmatched. The CDR3 coding sequence is TGTGCCAGCAGCTTCGGGACAGGGGAGTCGAGAGCCGGGGAGCTGTTTTTT. As protein: CASSFGTGESRAGELFF.

This clonotype was counted a few times. This chain joins TRBV2 and TRBJ2-2; 10 bases align to TRBD2. CDR1 and CDR2 from the germline V gene are SNHLY and FYNNEI. CDR3 length: 15 residues. V trimming: 4 bases; J trimming: 8 bases; junction bases outside the gene matches: 7. The DNA for the CDR3 is TGTGCCAGCAGTGGTTCTAGCGGGGGTCGGGGGGAGCTGTTTTTT. Protein sequence: CASSGSSGGRGELFF. The complete variable domain, with remaining parts taken from reference TRBV2 and TRBJ2-2, reads EPEVTQTPSHQVTQMGQEVILRCVPISNHLYFYWYRQILGQKVEFLVSFYNNEISEKSEIFDDQFSVERPDGSNFTLKIRSTKLEDSAMYFCASSGSSGGRGELFFGEGSRLTVL.